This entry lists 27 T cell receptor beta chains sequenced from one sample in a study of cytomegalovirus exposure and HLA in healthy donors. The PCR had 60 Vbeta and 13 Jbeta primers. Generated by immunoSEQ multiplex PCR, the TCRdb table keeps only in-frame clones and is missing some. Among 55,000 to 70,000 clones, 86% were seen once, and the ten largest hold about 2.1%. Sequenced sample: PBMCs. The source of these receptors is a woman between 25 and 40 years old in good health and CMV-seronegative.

Here the CDR3 reads CASSFRTSTDTQYF. The CDR3 DNA reads as TGCGCCAGCAGCTTCAGGACTAGCACAGATACGCAGTATTTT. The J gene is TRBJ2-3, the V gene TRBV5-1; possible D gene TRBD2, 5 bases. The CDR3 is 14 amino acids. Trimming shortened V by 2 bases and J by 0 bases, and 7 bases separated the two germline ends. Germline CDR1 is SGHRS and CDR2 is YFSETQ.

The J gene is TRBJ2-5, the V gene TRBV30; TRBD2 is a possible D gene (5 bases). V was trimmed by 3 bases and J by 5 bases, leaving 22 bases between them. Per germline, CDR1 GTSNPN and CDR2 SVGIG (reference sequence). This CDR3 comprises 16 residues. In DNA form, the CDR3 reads TGTGCCTGGAGCCCCGACCGGGGTGTTAAGAGGGAGACCCAGTACTTC. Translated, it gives CAWSPDRGVKRETQYF.

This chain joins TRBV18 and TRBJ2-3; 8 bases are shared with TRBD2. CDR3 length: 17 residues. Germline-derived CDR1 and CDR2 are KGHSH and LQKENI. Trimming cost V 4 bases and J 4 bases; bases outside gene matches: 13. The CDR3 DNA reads TGTGCCAGCTCACTCTACGACCTCGGGACTAGTCCAGATACGCAGTATTTT. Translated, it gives CASSLYDLGTSPDTQYF.

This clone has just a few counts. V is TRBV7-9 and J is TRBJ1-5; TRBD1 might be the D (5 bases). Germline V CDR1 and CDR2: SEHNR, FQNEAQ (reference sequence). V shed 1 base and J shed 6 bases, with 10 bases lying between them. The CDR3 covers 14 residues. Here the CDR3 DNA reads TGTGCCAGCAGCTTAGGCGGGGCGGGTCAGCCCCAGCATTTT. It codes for CASSLGGAGQPQHF.

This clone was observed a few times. The CDR3 bases are TGCGCCAGCAGCCAAGATCGCGGGGTAATCACTGAAGCTTTCTTT. As protein: CASSQDRGVITEAFF. The chain recombines TRBV4-3 with TRBJ1-1; D is unresolved. CDR1 and CDR2 from the germline V gene are LGHNA and YSLEER. There are 15 residues in the CDR3. V lost 0 bases, J lost 4 bases, and 12 bases lay in between.

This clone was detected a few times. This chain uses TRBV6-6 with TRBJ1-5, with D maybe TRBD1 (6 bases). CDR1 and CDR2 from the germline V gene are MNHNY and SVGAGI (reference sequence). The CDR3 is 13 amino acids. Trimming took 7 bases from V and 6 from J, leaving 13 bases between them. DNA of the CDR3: TGTGCCAGCACTCAACAGGGACGTCAGCCCCAGCATTTT. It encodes CASTQQGRQPQHF.

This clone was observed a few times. The CDR3 here is CASSYGPAVMNTEAFF. CDR3 DNA: TGTGCCAGCAGTTACGGTCCCGCAGTCATGAACACTGAAGCTTTCTTT. V is TRBV6-6 and J is TRBJ1-1; the D is unclear. V dropped 2 bases and J dropped 0 bases, with 13 bases sitting between them. The CDR3 spans 16 residues. The germline V gene encodes CDR1 MNHNY and CDR2 SVGAGI (reference sequence).

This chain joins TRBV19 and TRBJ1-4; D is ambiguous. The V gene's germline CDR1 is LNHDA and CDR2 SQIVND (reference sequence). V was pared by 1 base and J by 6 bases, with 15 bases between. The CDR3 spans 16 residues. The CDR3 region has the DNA TGTGCCAGTAGTATAGGGACTGGCGAAGGACATGAAAAACTGTTTTTT. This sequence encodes CASSIGTGEGHEKLFF.

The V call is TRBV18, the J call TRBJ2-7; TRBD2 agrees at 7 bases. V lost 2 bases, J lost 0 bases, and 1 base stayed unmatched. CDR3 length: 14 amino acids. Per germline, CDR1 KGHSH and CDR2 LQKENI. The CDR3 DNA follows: TGTGCCAGCTCACCAACTAGCGACTCCTACGAGCAGTACTTC. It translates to CASSPTSDSYEQYF.

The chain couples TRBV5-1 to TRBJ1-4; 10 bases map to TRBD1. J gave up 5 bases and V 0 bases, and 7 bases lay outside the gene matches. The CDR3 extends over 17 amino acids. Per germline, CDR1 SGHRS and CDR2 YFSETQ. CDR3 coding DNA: TGCGCCAGCAGCTTGGGACAGGGGGCCGTCTCCAATGAAAAACTGTTTTTT. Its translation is CASSLGQGAVSNEKLFF.

The DNA of the CDR3 is TGTGCCAGCAGCGACATCCGGATTACCCTCCACTTT. As protein: CASSDIRITLHF. The rearrangement links TRBV6-6 to TRBJ1-6; no clear D. Germline CDR1 reads MNHNY; CDR2 reads SVGAGI (reference sequence). V was trimmed by 6 bases and J by 14 bases, leaving 14 bases between them. This CDR3 spans 12 amino acids.

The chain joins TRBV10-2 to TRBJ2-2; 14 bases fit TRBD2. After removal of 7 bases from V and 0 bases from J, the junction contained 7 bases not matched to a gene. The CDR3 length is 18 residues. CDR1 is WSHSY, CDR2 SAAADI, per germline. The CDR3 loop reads CASTGTSGSLSNTGELFF. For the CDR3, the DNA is TGCGCCAGCACTGGGACTAGCGGGAGTCTTTCGAACACCGGGGAGCTGTTTTTT.

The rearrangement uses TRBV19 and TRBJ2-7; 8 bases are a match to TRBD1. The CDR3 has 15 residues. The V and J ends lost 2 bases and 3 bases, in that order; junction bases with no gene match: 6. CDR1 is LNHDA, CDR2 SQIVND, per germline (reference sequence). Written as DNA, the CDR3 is TGTGCCAGTAGTATAACCGGACAGGGAGGCTACGAGCAGTACTTC. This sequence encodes CASSITGQGGYEQYF.

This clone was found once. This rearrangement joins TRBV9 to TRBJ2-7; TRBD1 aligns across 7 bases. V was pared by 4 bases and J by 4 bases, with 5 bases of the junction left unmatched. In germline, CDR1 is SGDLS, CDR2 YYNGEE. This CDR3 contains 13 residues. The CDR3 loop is CASSTGTEYEQYF. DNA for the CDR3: TGTGCCAGCAGCACCGGGACAGAATACGAGCAGTACTTC.

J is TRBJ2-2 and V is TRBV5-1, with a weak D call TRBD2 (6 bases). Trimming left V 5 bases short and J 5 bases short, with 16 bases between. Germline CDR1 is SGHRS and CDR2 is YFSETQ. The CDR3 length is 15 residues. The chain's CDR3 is CASRTTPAGTGELFF. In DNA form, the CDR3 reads TGCGCCAGCAGAACGACCCCTGCGGGAACCGGGGAGCTGTTTTTT.

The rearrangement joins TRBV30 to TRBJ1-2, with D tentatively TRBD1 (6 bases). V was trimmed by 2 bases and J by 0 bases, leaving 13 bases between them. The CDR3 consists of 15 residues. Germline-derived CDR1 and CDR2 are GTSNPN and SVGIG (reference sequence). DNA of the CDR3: TGTGCCTGGAGTAGACGACAGGATGCTAACTATGGCTACACCTTC. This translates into CAWSRRQDANYGYTF.

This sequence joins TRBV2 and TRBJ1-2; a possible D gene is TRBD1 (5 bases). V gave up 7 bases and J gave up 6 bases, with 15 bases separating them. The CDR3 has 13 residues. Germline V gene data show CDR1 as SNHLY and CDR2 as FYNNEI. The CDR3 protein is CASNFRWGNGYTF. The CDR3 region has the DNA TGTGCCAGCAATTTCCGGTGGGGCAATGGCTACACCTTC.

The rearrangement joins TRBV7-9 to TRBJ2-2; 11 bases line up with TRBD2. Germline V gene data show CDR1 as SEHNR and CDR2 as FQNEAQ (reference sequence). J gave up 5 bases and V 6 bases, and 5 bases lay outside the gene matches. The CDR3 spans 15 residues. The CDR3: CASRSGTSGTGELFF. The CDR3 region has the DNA TGTGCCAGCAGGTCCGGGACTAGCGGAACCGGGGAGCTGTTTTTT. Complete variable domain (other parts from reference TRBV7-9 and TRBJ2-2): DTGVSQNPRHKITKRGQNVTFRCDPISEHNRLYWYRQTLGQGPEFLTYFQNEAQLEKSRLLSDRFSAERPKGSFSTLEIQRTEQGDSAMYLCASRSGTSGTGELFFGEGSRLTVL.

CDR3 nucleotides: TGTGCCAGCAGCTTGCCAGGGTCGAGGGAGCAGTACTTC. The encoded protein is CASSLPGSREQYF. The chain joins TRBV5-4 to TRBJ2-7; TRBD1 might be the D (5 bases). Germline V lookup: CDR1 SGHNT, CDR2 YYREEE (reference sequence). V was pared by 1 base and J by 7 bases, with 12 bases between. The CDR3 length is 13 residues. The whole variable domain, filled in from reference TRBV5-4 and TRBJ2-7, reads ETGVTQSPTHLIKTRGQQVTLRCSSQSGHNTVSWYQQALGQGPQFIFQYYREEENGRGNFPPRFSGLQFPNYSSELNVNALELDDSALYLCASSLPGSREQYFGPGTRLTVT.

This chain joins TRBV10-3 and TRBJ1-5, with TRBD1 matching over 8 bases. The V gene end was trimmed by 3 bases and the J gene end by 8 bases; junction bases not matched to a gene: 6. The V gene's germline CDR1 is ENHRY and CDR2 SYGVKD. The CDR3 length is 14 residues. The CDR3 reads CAISDQGAFEPQHF. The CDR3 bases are TGTGCCATCAGTGATCAGGGGGCCTTTGAGCCCCAGCATTTT.

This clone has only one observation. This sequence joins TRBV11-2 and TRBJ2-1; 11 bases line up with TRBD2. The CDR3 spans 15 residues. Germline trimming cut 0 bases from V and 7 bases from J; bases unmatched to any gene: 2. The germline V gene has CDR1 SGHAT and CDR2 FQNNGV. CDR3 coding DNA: TGTGCCAGCAGCTTAGATAGCGGGAGGGGTAATGAGCAGTTCTTC. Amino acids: CASSLDSGRGNEQFF.

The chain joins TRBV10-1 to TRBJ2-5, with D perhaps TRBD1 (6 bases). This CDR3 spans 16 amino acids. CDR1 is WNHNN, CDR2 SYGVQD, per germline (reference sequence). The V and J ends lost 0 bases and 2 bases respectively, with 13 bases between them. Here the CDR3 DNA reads TGCGCCAGCAGTGAGTCCCAGGGGCAAGCACAAGAGACCCAGTACTTC. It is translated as CASSESQGQAQETQYF.

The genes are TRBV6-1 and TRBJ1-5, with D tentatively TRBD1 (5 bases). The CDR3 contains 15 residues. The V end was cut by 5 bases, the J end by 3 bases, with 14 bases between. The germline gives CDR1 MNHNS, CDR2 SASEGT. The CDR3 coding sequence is TGTGCCAGCAGTATACAGGTCGGAAACAATCAGCCCCAGCATTTT. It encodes CASSIQVGNNQPQHF.

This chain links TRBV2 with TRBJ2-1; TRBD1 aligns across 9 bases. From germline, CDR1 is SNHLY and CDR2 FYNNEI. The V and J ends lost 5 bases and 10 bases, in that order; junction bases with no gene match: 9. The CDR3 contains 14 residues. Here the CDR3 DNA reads TGTGCCAGCAGTCTGGGACAGGGCCGAGGGGAGCAGTTCTTC. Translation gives CASSLGQGRGEQFF.

This CDR3 is CASSDSFSSEGTGELFF. CDR3 nucleotide sequence: TGTGCCAGCAGTGACTCATTTTCTAGCGAGGGCACCGGGGAGCTGTTTTTT. The chain recombines TRBV6-4 with TRBJ2-2; perhaps TRBD2 as D (6 bases). V was cut by 0 bases and J by 4 bases, with 15 bases left in between. Germline V lookup: CDR1 MRHNA, CDR2 SNTAGT. The CDR3 is 17 amino acids.

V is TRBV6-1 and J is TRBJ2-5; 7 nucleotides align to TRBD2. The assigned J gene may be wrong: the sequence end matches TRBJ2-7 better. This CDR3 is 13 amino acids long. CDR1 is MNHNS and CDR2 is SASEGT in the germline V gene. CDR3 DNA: TGTGCCAGCATGGGGGGGAGAGCCTACGAGCAGTACTTC. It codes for CASMGGRAYEQYF.

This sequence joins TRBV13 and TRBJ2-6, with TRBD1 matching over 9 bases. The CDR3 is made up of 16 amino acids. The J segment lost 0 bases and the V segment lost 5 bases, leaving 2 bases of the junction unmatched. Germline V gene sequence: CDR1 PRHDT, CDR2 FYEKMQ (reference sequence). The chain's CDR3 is CASSATGGSGANVLTF. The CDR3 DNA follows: TGTGCCAGCAGCGCGACAGGGGGCTCTGGGGCCAACGTCCTGACTTTC.